This TCR beta chain was identified in a study of shared T cell receptors in the human thymus (dated by TCRdb to 2020 to 2022). Regarding the study in general: The study examined how self-reactive, shared T-cell receptor alpha chains are generated in the human thymus.

A note on this clone: Its antigen is still unknown. The record has no base qualities; no much larger clone is one base away.

To prepare the library, the immunoSEQ multiplex PCR assay was applied. Not all clones reach the TCRdb copy of this immuneACCESS table, which keeps in-frame sequences only. Checked studies attribute under half of the gap to unresolved V genes and leave the rest unexplained. The sample has under 850,000 clones on record, over 75% of them singletons. The ten largest clones add up to 0.0095% to 0.011% of the sample. CDR1 and CDR2 (KGHSH, LQKENI) derive from the germline V gene. The germline ends are 11 bases apart after V is trimmed by 3 bases and J by 2 bases. The cysteine opens and the phenylalanine closes a CDR3 of 14 amino acids. Just CDR3 DNA is preserved here, 42 bases in frame from base 1. This sample also belongs to another study, concerning human thymus T cells. The second paper further reports: The donors were immunologically healthy infants in Finland who had open corrective cardiac surgery for congenital heart defects. Thymus tissue was obtained as surgical resects removed during corrective cardiac surgery. V and J gene segment usage appeared biased in both thymic and peripheral blood repertoires. Highly overlapping thymic TCR repertoires among unrelated individuals were reported in the related research. The study described the TCR alpha and beta repertoires in under ten infant thymus samples and a handful of matching peripheral blood samples. Donor ages ranged from about 7 to 244 days, and the cohort comprised 5 to 7 male and two female infants. Thymocytes were released mechanically from tissue and stored at -70 °C as pellets of roughly 9.5-31 million cells. A QIAsymphony instrument was used to extract genomic DNA from the frozen cell pellets. Using the immunoSEQ multiplex PCR assay, the TCRB and TCRAD loci were amplified from a standardized quantity of quality-controlled genomic DNA. The amplicons spanned the V(D)J region and were long enough to cover the CDR3 and allow V and J genes to be identified. The amplicons were sequenced on an Illumina platform via the commercial immunoSEQ service. Corrections for primer bias and sequencing errors followed previously described methods, while TCRAD and TCRB definitions were based on the IMGT database. immunoSEQ Analyzer 3.0 and VDJTools were used for repertoire analysis, which covered basic statistics, V/J segment usage, diversity estimates, rarefaction and pairwise overlap. To estimate diversity, the Chao1, ChaoE, Efron-Thisted, Shannon and inverse Simpson indices were applied, and diversity was also estimated on datasets down-sampled to the smallest sample. Repertoire overlap used strict matching of CDR3 nucleotide sequence, V gene and J gene, with Jaccard-based multidimensional scaling clustering. Thymus samples yielded on average around 800,000 unique TCRB clonotypes, compared with roughly 76,000 from blood samples.

Rearrangement joined TRBV18 to TRBJ2-7; TRBD1 is perhaps the D gene, given 5 matching bases. The sequenced sample was thymocytes. This TCR was recovered from a boy younger than two with a congenital heart defect. Donor details come from another sample of the same person, matched by shared clones. CDR3 sequence: CASSPPTDTYEQYF. In nucleotides, the sequence is TGTGCCAGCTCACCTCCGACAGACACCTACGAGCAGTACTTC.